The text below deals with one TCR beta chain. The sample belongs to a study of blood T cell repertoires in COVID-19. Study-level information: Samples of COVID-19 (acute and convalescent) were obtained from the United States, Italy and Spain. Sources were T cells, B-cell-depleted T cells, or PBMCs; the material itself was cDNA or gDNA.

Some clones are missing from TCRdb's copy, which holds only in-frame ones; the method was immunoSEQ multiplex PCR. The sample carries 65,000 to 90,000 clones, roughly 89% recorded once. V shed 5 bases and J shed 0 bases, with 16 bases lying between them. Germline values: CDR1 LNHDA, CDR2 SQIVND (reference sequence). The CDR3 runs to 16 residues. This sequence originates from a man older than 75 with acute or convalescent COVID-19. The chain couples TRBV19 to TRBJ1-1; D gene uncertain. Material for sequencing was peripheral blood. The CDR3 sequence: CASSLPAGGMNTEAFF. CDR3 nucleotide sequence: TGTGCCAGTAGTCTCCCGGCGGGCGGTATGAACACTGAAGCTTTCTTT. The full variable domain, completed using reference TRBV19 and TRBJ1-1, is DGGITQSPKYLFRKEGQNVTLSCEQNLNHDAMYWYRQDPGQGLRLIYYSQIVNDFQKGDIAEGYSVSREKKESFPLTVTSAQKNPTAFYLCASSLPAGGMNTEAFFGQGTRLTVV.